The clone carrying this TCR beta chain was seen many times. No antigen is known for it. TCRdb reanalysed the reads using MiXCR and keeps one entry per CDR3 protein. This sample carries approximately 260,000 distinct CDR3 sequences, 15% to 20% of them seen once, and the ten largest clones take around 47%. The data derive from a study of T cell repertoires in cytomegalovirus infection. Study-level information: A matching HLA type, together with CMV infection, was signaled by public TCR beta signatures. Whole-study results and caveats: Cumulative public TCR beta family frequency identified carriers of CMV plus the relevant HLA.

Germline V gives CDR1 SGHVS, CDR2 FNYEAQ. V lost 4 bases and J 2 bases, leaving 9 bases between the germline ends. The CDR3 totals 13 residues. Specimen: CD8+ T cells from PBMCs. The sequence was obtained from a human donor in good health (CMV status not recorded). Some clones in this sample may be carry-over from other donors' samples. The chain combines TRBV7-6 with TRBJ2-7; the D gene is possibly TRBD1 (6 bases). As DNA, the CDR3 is TGTGCCAGCAGCTCCGGGACAACCTACGAGCAGTACTTC. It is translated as CASSSGTTYEQYF.